The 3 T cell receptor beta chains listed next were all sequenced from one sample in a study of neoadjuvant anti-PD-1 for oral cavity cancer. Here immunoSEQ multiplex PCR was the method, and the copy in TCRdb shows in-frame clones only, minus some. The sample lists about 9,300 clones, around 75% seen once, with 4% in the top ten. Time point noted: after neoadjuvant nivolumab, at surgical resection. This material consisted of PBMCs, taken after nivolumab (anti-PD-1) treatment. The origin of the receptors is a person aged 35-79 years with oral cavity squamous cell carcinoma.

The gene calls are TRBV5-6 and TRBJ1-2; D is possibly TRBD1 (6 bases). This CDR3 region has 15 residues. Germline V gene lookup returns CDR1 SGHDT and CDR2 YYEEEE. Trimming stripped 2 bases from V and 7 bases from J, with 18 bases between. The CDR3 bases are TGTGCCAGCAGCTTCCAGGGGAGAACGGGATTTGGCTACACCTTC. This sequence encodes CASSFQGRTGFGYTF.

The CDR3 nucleotides are TGCGCCAGCAGCTCCGCCCCTAGCGGAGGGGAGACCCAGTACTTC. Protein: CASSSAPSGGETQYF. The chain has TRBV5-1 and TRBJ2-5, with 7 bases identical to TRBD2. Germline loops: CDR1 SGHRS, CDR2 YFSETQ. The V gene end was trimmed by 3 bases and the J gene end by 5 bases; junction bases not matched to a gene: 10. The CDR3 runs 15 residues.

The chain joins TRBV6-1 to TRBJ2-7; no reliable D call. The CDR3 sequence is 11 residues long. Trimming stripped 4 bases from V and 5 bases from J, with 6 bases between. Looked up from germline, CDR1 is MNHNS and CDR2 is SASEGT. The CDR3, as DNA: TGTGCCAGCAGTGTGAACCACGAGCAGTACTTC. Translating gives CASSVNHEQYF.